This entry lists 13 T cell receptor beta chains sequenced from one sample in a study of blood T cell repertoires in COVID-19. Using immunoSEQ multiplex PCR, the repertoire was profiled, and TCRdb retains in-frame clones only, with some absent. This table holds over 85,000 clones, around 82% found once. Material for sequencing was peripheral blood. The receptors stem from a woman in her sixties with acute or convalescent COVID-19.

The chain employs TRBV29-1 and TRBJ1-4; 7 bases agree with TRBD1. Germline values: CDR1 SQVTM, CDR2 ANQGSEA. Trimming took 3 bases from V and 11 from J; bases not matched to a gene: 9. CDR3 size: 13 residues. CDR3 nucleotide sequence: TGCAGCGTTGACCGAGGGACAGACGAGAAACTGTTTTTT. Protein: CSVDRGTDEKLFF.

This clone turned up a few times. The rearrangement uses TRBV30 and TRBJ2-3, with no clear D. The V end was cut by 2 bases, the J end by 1 base, with 4 bases between. This CDR3 comprises 12 residues. The germline V gene has CDR1 GTSNPN and CDR2 SVGIG (reference sequence). The CDR3 DNA reads as TGTGCCTGGAGTAGAGGCACAGATACGCAGTATTTT. Protein: CAWSRGTDTQYF.

The chain joins TRBV28 to TRBJ1-6; 7 bases align to TRBD1. Germline V gene data show CDR1 as MDHEN and CDR2 as SYDVKM. The CDR3 runs to 15 residues. Losses at the gene ends were 10 bases for V and 0 bases for J; bases not matched to a gene: 6. CDR3 loop: CAIRTGDSYNSPLHF. In nucleotides, the CDR3 is TGTGCCATCCGGACAGGCGACTCCTATAATTCACCCCTCCACTTT.

This clone has more than one count but fewer than ten. This chain links TRBV6-4 with TRBJ2-1; 9 nucleotides line up with TRBD1. Germline CDR1 MRHNA, CDR2 SNTAGT. The CDR3 has 16 residues. Unmatched junction bases numbered 6, after V lost 0 bases and J lost 6 bases. The CDR3, as DNA: TGTGCCAGCAGTGACTCGGATGGGACAGGGCTCAATGAGCAGTTCTTC. Translating gives CASSDSDGTGLNEQFF.

The chain is built from TRBV6-5 and TRBJ1-5, with 8 bases lining up with TRBD1. J lost 7 bases, V lost 9 bases, and 5 bases had no gene match. The CDR3 extends over 12 amino acids. The germline CDR1 and CDR2 sequences are MNHEY and SVGAGI. The CDR3 sequence is CARNRGNQPQHF. The DNA for the CDR3 is TGTGCCAGAAACAGGGGGAACCAGCCCCAGCATTTT.

CDR3: CASSLSGGVGDTQYF. The CDR3 nucleotides read TGTGCCAGCAGCTTAAGCGGGGGAGTTGGGGATACGCAGTATTTT. The chain carries TRBV7-3 and TRBJ2-3; 7 positions agree with TRBD2. Trimming at V came to 1 base and at J to 6 bases, leaving 7 bases not matched to a gene. The germline V gene has CDR1 SGHTA and CDR2 FQGTGA. The CDR3 is made up of 15 amino acids.

The rearrangement links TRBV27 to TRBJ1-6; maybe TRBD1 (6 bases). The germline gives CDR1 MNHEY, CDR2 SMNVEV (reference sequence). Trimming shortened V by 3 bases and J by 7 bases, and 13 bases separated the two germline ends. This CDR3 region has 15 residues. The CDR3 sequence is CASSFGGTGNSPLHF. DNA for the CDR3: TGTGCCAGCAGTTTTGGAGGCACAGGGAATTCACCCCTCCACTTT.

V gene TRBV5-1 combines with J gene TRBJ2-5, with 7 bases aligning to TRBD2. Per germline, CDR1 SGHRS and CDR2 YFSETQ. This CDR3 is 15 amino acids long. The V and J ends lost 0 bases and 5 bases, in that order; junction bases with no gene match: 7. The CDR3 protein is CASSLASRGIETQYF. CDR3 bases: TGCGCCAGCAGCTTGGCCTCGCGGGGGATCGAGACCCAGTACTTC.

The chain joins TRBV5-6 to TRBJ1-6; 8 bases align to TRBD1. The J segment lost 13 bases and the V segment lost 7 bases, leaving 10 bases of the junction unmatched. Germline V gives CDR1 SGHDT, CDR2 YYEEEE. The CDR3 totals 13 residues. The CDR3 DNA is TGTGCCAGCGGCCGGGACAGGTACGATCCCCTCCACTTT. This codes for CASGRDRYDPLHF. Looking up the rest from reference TRBV5-6 and TRBJ1-6 gives the full variable domain: DAGVTQSPTHLIKTRGQQVTLRCSPKSGHDTVSWYQQALGQGPQFIFQYYEEEERQRGNFPDRFSGHQFPNYSSELNVNALLLGDSALYLCASGRDRYDPLHFGNGTRLTVT.

V and J are TRBV28 and TRBJ1-1; D not certain. Germline V CDR1 and CDR2: MDHEN, SYDVKM. The V and J ends lost 8 bases and 5 bases respectively, with 12 bases between them. The CDR3 extends over 12 amino acids. The CDR3: CASQRIFTEAFF. Here the CDR3 DNA reads TGTGCCAGCCAGAGGATTTTTACTGAAGCTTTCTTT.

The chain uses TRBV7-8 and TRBJ1-2; D unclear. CDR1 and CDR2 from the germline V gene are SGHVS and FQNEAQ. The CDR3 has 13 amino acids. Trimming shortened V by 4 bases and J by 4 bases, and 10 bases separated the two germline ends. CDR3 protein: CASSSRGAYGYTF. The CDR3 DNA reads TGTGCCAGCAGCTCACGTGGAGCCTATGGCTACACCTTC.

A single count supports this clone. This chain uses TRBV4-1 with TRBJ1-5; no reliable D call. The V end lost 0 bases, the J end lost 0 bases, and 6 bases lay between the germline ends. The CDR3 is 15 residues long. Per the germline V gene, CDR1 is MGHRA and CDR2 is YSYEKL. The DNA of the CDR3 is TGCGCCAGCAGCCAAGATATTTATAGCAATCAGCCCCAGCATTTT. Its protein is CASSQDIYSNQPQHF.

This clone has only one observation. The chain links TRBV27 to TRBJ1-1; D gene unclear. Trimming removed 1 base at V and 8 bases at J, with 11 bases between. The CDR3 runs to 13 residues. Germline loops: CDR1 MNHEY, CDR2 SMNVEV (reference sequence). The CDR3 nucleotides read TGTGCCAGCAGTTTATATGGAGGCGAGGAAGCTTTCTTT. Amino acid sequence: CASSLYGGEEAFF.